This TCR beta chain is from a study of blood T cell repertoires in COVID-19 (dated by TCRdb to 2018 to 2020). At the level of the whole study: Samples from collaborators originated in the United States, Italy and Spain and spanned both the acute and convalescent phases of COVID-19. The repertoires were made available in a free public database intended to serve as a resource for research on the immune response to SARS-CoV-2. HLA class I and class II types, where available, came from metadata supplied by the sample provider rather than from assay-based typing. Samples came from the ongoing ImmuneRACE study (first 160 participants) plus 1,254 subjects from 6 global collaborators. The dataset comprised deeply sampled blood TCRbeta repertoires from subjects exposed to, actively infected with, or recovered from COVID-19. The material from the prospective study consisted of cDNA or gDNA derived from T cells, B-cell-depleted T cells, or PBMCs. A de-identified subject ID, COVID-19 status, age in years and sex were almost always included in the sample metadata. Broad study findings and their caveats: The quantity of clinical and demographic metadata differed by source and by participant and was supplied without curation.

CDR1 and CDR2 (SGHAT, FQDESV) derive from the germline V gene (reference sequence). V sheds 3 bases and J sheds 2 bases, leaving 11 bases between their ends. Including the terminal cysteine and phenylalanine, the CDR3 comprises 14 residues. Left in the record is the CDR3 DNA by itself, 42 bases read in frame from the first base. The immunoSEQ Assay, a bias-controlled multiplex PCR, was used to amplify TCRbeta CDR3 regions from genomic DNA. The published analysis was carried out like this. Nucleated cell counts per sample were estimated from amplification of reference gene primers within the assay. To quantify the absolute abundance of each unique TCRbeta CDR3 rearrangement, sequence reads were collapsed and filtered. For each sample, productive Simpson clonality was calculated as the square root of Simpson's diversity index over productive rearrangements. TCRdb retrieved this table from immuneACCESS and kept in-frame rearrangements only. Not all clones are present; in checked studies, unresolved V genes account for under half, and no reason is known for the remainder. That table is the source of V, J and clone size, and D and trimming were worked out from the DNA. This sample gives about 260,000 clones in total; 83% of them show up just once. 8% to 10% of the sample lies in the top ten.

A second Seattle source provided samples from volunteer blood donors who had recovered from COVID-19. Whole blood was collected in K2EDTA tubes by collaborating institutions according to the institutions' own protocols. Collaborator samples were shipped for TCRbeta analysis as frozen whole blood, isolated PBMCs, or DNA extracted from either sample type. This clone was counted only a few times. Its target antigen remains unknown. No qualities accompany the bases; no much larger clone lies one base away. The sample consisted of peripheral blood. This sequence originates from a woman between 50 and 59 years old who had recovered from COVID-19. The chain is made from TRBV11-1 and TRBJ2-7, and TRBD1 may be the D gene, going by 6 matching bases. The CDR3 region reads CASSLFAGAYEQYF. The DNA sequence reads TGTGCCAGCAGCTTGTTCGCAGGGGCCTACGAGCAGTACTTC.